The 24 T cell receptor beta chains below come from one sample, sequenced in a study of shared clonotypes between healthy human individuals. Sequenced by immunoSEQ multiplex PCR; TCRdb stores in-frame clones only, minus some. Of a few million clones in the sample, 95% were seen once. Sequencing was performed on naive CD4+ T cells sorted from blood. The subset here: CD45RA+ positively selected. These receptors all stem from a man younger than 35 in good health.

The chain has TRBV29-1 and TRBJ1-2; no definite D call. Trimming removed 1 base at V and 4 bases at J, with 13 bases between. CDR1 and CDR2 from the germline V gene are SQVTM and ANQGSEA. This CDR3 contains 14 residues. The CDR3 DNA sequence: TGCAGCGTTGAAGGCAGCCCAGCCTCCTATGGCTACACCTTC. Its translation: CSVEGSPASYGYTF.

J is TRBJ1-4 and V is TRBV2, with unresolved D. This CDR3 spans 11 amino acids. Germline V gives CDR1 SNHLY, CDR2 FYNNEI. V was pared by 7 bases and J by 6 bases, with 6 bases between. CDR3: CASTGDEKLFF. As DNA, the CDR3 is TGTGCCAGCACCGGTGATGAAAAACTGTTTTTT.

DNA of the CDR3: TGTGCCAGTAGTATGAAAAGGGGCGGGGTGAACACTGAAGCTTTCTTT. Translation: CASSMKRGGVNTEAFF. The chain combines TRBV19 with TRBJ1-1; D perhaps matches TRBD1 (5 bases). Trimming pared 3 bases from V and 0 bases from J, leaving 14 bases between. The CDR3 length is 16 residues. Germline CDR1 is LNHDA and CDR2 is SQIVND (reference sequence). Full variable domain (outside the CDR3, taken from reference TRBV19 and TRBJ1-1): DGGITQSPKYLFRKEGQNVTLSCEQNLNHDAMYWYRQDPGQGLRLIYYSQIVNDFQKGDIAEGYSVSREKKESFPLTVTSAQKNPTAFYLCASSMKRGGVNTEAFFGQGTRLTVV.

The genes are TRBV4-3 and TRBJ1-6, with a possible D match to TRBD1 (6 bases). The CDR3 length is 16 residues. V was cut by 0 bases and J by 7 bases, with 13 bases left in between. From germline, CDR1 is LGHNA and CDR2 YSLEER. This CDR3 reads CASSQDRGGGNSPLHF. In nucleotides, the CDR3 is TGCGCCAGCAGCCAAGATCGCGGGGGCGGGAATTCACCCCTCCACTTT.

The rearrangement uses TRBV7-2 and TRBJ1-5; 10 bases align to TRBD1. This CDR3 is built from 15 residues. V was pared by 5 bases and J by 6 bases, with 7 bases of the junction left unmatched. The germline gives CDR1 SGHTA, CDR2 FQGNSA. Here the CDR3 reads CASSPRTGGFQPQHF. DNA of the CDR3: TGTGCCAGCAGCCCACGGACAGGGGGGTTTCAGCCCCAGCATTTT.

This CDR3 is CASSVSTGSSYEQYF. The DNA for the CDR3 is TGTGCCAGCAGCGTATCGACAGGGAGCTCCTACGAGCAGTACTTC. The rearrangement uses TRBV9 and TRBJ2-7; 7 bases line up with TRBD1. This CDR3 is 15 amino acids long. Looked up from germline, CDR1 is SGDLS and CDR2 is YYNGEE. The junction had 4 bases not matched to a gene; V was cut back by 1 base and J by 0 bases.

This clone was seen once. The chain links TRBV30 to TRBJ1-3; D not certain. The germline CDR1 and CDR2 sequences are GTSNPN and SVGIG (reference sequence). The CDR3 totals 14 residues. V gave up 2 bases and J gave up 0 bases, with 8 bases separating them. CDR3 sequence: CAWSIDSSGNTIYF. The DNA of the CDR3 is TGTGCCTGGAGTATAGATAGCTCTGGAAACACCATATATTTT.

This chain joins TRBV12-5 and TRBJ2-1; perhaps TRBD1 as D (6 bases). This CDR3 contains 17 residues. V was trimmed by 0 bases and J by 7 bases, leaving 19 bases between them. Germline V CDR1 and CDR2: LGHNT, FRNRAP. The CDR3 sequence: CASGLVPGEIGGNEQFF. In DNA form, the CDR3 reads TGTGCTAGTGGTTTGGTACCCGGGGAGATAGGGGGAAATGAGCAGTTCTTC.

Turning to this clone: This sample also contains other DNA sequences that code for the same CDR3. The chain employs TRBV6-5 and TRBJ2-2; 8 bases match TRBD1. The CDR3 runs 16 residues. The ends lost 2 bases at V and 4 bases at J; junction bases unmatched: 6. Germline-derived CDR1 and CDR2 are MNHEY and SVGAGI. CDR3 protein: CASSYPGTGGTGELFF. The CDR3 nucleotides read TGTGCCAGCAGTTACCCCGGGACAGGAGGCACCGGGGAGCTGTTTTTT.

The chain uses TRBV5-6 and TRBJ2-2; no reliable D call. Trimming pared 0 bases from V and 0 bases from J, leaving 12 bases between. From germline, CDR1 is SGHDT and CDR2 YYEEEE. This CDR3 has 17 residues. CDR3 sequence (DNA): TGTGCCAGCAGCTTGGTTAAGGCTCGGGCGAACACCGGGGAGCTGTTTTTT. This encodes CASSLVKARANTGELFF.

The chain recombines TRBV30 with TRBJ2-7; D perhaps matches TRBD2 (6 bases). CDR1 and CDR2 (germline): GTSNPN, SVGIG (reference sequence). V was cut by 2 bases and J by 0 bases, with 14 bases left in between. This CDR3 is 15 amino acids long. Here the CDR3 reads CAWSPGGSLSYEQYF. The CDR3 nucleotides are TGTGCCTGGAGTCCTGGGGGGAGTCTCTCCTACGAGCAGTACTTC.

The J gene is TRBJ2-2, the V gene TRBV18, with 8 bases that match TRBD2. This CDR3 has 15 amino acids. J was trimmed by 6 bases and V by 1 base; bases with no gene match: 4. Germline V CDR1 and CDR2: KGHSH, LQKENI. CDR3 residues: CASSPLAGPAGELFF. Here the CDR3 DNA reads TGTGCCAGCTCACCACTAGCGGGGCCCGCCGGGGAGCTGTTTTTT.

DNA for the CDR3: TGTGCCAGCAGCCCCCCTTCGGGGGGGAGCACAGATACGCAGTATTTT. Its protein product is CASSPPSGGSTDTQYF. The V call is TRBV28, the J call TRBJ2-3; 8 bases match TRBD2. In germline, CDR1 is MDHEN, CDR2 SYDVKM. Unmatched junction bases numbered 8, after V lost 6 bases and J lost 0 bases. The CDR3 has 16 residues.

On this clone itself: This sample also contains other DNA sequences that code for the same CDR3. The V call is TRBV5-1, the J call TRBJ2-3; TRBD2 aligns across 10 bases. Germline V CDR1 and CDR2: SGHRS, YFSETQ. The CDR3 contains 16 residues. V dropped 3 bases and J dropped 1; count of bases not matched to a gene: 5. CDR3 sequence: CASSSLAGGRTDTQYF. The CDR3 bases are TGCGCCAGCAGCTCATTAGCGGGGGGTCGCACAGATACGCAGTATTTT.

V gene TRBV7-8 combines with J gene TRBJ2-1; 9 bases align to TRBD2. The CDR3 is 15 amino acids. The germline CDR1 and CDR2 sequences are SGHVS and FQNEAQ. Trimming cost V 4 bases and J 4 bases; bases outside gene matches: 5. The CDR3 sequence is CASSSSGTAYNEQFF. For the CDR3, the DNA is TGTGCCAGCAGCTCTAGCGGGACCGCATACAATGAGCAGTTCTTC.

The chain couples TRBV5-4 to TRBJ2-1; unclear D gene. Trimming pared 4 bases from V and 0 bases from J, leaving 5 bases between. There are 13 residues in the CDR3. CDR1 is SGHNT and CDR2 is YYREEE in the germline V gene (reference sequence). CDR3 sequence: CASSPVSYNEQFF. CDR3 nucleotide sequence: TGTGCCAGCAGCCCCGTCTCCTACAATGAGCAGTTCTTC. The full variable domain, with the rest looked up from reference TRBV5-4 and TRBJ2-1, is ETGVTQSPTHLIKTRGQQVTLRCSSQSGHNTVSWYQQALGQGPQFIFQYYREEENGRGNFPPRFSGLQFPNYSSELNVNALELDDSALYLCASSPVSYNEQFFGPGTRLTVL.

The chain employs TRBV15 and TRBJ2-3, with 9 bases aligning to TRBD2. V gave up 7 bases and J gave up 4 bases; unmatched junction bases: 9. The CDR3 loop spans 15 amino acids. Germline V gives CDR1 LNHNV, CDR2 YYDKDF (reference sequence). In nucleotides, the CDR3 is TGTGCCACCACTCCGCGAGCGGGAGGATCAGATACGCAGTATTTT. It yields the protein CATTPRAGGSDTQYF. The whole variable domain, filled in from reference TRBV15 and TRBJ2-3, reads DAMVIQNPRYQVTQFGKPVTLSCSQTLNHNVMYWYQQKSSQAPKLLFHYYDKDFNNEADTPDNFQSRRPNTSFCFLDIRSPGLGDTAMYLCATTPRAGGSDTQYFGPGTRLTVL.

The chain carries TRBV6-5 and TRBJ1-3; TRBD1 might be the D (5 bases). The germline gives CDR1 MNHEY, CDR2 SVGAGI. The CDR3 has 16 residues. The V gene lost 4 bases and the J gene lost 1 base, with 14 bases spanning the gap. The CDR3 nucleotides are TGTGCCAGCAGTTTCGCCAGGGAAACGTCTGGAAACACCATATATTTT. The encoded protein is CASSFARETSGNTIYF.

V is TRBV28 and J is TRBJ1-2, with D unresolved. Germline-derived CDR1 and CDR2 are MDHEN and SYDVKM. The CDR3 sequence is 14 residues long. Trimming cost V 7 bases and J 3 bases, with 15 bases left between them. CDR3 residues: CASMEASRDYGYTF. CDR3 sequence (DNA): TGTGCCAGCATGGAGGCCTCTAGGGACTATGGCTACACCTTC.

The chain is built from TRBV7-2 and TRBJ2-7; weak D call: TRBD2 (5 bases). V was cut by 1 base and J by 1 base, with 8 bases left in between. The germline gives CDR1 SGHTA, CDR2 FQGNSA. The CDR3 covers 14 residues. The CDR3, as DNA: TGTGCCAGCAGCTTAGAGAGGGCTTCCTACGAGCAGTACTTC. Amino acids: CASSLERASYEQYF.

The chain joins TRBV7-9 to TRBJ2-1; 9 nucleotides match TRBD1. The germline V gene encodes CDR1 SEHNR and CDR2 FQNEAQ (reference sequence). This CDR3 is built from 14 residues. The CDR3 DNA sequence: TGTGCAAAAGCAGGGACAGGGTTAGACAATGAGCAGTTCTTC. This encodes CAKAGTGLDNEQFF.

In DNA form, the CDR3 reads TGCGCCAGCAGCTTGATTTCGACGGGAACAGATACGCAGTATTTT. Protein sequence: CASSLISTGTDTQYF. V and J are TRBV5-1 and TRBJ2-3; D may be TRBD2 (5 bases). The germline V gene encodes CDR1 SGHRS and CDR2 YFSETQ. The V end was cut by 1 base, the J end by 3 bases, with 12 bases between. The CDR3 length is 15 residues.

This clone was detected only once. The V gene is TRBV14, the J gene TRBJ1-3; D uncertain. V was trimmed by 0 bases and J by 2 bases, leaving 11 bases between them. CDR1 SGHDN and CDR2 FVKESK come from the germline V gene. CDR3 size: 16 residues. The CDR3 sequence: CASSQEVRTTGNTIYF. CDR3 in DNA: TGTGCCAGCAGCCAAGAGGTCAGGACGACTGGAAACACCATATATTTT.

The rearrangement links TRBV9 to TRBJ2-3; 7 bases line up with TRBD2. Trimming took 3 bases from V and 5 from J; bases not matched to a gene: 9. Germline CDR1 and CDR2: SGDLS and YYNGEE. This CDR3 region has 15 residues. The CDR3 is CASSASSGTGDTQYF. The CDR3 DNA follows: TGTGCCAGCAGCGCATCTAGCGGTACTGGAGATACGCAGTATTTT.